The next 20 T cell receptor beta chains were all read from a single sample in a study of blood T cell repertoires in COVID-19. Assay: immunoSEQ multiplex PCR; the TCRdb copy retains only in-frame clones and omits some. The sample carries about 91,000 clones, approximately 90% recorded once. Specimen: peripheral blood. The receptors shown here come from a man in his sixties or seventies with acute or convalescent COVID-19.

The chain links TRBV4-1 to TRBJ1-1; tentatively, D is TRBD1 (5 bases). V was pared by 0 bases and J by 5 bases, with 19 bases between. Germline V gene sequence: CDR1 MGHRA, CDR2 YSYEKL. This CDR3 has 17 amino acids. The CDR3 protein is CASSQEGRATTTTEAFF. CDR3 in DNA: TGCGCCAGCAGCCAAGAAGGCAGGGCCACGACAACGACTGAAGCTTTCTTT.

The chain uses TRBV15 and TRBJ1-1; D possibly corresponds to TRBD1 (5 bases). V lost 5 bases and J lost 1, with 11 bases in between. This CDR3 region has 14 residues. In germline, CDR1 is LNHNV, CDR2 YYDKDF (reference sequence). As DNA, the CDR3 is TGTGCCACCAGCGTCTGGCAGGGGAACACTGAAGCTTTCTTT. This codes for CATSVWQGNTEAFF.

The DNA for the CDR3 is TGTGCCAGTAGTATTAACCCCGGACTAATGAACACTGAAGCTTTCTTT. It codes for CASSINPGLMNTEAFF. V usage is TRBV19 and J usage is TRBJ1-1; D is unclear. The CDR3 length is 16 residues. The V and J ends lost 3 bases and 0 bases respectively, with 14 bases between them. CDR1 LNHDA and CDR2 SQIVND come from the germline V gene (reference sequence).

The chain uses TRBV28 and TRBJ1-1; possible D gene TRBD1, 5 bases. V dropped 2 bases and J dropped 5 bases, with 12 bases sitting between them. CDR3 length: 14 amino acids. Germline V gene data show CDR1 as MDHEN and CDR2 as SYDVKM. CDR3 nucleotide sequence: TGTGCCAGCAGTTTAGCCCAGGGTGGTACTGAAGCTTTCTTT. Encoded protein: CASSLAQGGTEAFF.

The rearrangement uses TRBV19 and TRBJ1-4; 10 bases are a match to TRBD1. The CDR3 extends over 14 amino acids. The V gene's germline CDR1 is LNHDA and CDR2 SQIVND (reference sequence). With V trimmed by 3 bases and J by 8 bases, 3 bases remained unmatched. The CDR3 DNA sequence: TGTGCCAGTAGTATGAGGACAGGGGGAGAAAAACTGTTTTTT. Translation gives CASSMRTGGEKLFF.

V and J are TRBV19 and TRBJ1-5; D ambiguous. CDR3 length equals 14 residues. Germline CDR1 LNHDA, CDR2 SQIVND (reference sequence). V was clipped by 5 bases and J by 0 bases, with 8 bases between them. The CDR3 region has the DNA TGTGCCAGTAGTTTCGAGGATAGCAATCAGCCCCAGCATTTT. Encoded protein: CASSFEDSNQPQHF.

This CDR3 is CASSLGDRRNQPQHF. The CDR3 nucleotides are TGTGCCAGCAGTTTAGGGGACAGACGCAATCAGCCCCAGCATTTT. The chain carries TRBV28 and TRBJ1-5; TRBD1 aligns across 7 bases. With V trimmed by 2 bases and J by 2 bases, 3 bases remained unmatched. The CDR3 contains 15 residues. Germline lookup yields CDR1 MDHEN and CDR2 SYDVKM.

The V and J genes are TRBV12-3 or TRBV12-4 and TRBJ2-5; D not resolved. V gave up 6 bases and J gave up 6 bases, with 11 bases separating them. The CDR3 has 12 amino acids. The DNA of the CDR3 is TGTGCCAGCAGCCCAAAATTCCAGACCCAGTACTTC. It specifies CASSPKFQTQYF.

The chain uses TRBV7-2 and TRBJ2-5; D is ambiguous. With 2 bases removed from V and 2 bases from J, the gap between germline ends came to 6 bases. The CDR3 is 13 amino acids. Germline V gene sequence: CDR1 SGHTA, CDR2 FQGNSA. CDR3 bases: TGTGCCAGCAGCTTAATCTTACAAGAGACCCAGTACTTC. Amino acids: CASSLILQETQYF. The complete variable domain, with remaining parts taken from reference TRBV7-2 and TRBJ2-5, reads GAGVSQSPSNKVTEKGKDVELRCDPISGHTALYWYRQSLGQGLEFLIYFQGNSAPDKSGLPSDRFSAERTGGSVSTLTIQRTQQEDSAVYLCASSLILQETQYFGPGTRLLVL.

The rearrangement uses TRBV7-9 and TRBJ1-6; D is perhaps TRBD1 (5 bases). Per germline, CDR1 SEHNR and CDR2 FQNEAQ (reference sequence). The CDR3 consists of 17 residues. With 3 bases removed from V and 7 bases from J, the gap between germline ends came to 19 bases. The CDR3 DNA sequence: TGTGCCAGCAGCTTGATTGGAGGGGCCACTAAAAATTCACCCCTCCACTTT. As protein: CASSLIGGATKNSPLHF.

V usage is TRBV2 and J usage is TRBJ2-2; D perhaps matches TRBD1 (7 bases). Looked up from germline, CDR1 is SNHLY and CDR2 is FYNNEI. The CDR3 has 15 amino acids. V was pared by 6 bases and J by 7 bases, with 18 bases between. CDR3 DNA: TGTGCCAGCAGCCTCCGGGCAGGGGGGCACGGGGAGCTGTTTTTT. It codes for CASSLRAGGHGELFF. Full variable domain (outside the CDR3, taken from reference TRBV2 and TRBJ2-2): EPEVTQTPSHQVTQMGQEVILRCVPISNHLYFYWYRQILGQKVEFLVSFYNNEISEKSEIFDDQFSVERPDGSNFTLKIRSTKLEDSAMYFCASSLRAGGHGELFFGEGSRLTVL.

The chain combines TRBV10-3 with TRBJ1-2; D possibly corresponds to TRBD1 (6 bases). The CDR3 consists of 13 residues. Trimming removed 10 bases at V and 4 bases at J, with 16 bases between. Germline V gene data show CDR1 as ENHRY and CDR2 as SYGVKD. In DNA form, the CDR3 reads TGTGCCACCTGGACAGCAGGTCTCTATGGCTACACCTTC. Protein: CATWTAGLYGYTF.

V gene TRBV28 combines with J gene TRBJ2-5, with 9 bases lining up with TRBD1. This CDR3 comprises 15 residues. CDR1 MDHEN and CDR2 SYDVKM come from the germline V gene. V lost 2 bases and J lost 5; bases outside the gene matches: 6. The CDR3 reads CASSLLQGAGETQYF. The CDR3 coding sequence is TGTGCCAGCAGTTTACTACAGGGGGCCGGGGAGACCCAGTACTTC.

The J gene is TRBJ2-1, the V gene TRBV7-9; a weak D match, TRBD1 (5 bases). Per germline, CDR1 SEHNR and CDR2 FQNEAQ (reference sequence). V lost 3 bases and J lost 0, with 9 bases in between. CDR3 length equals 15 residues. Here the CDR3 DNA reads TGTGCCAGCAGCTTGGGGCAGGGCTCCTACAATGAGCAGTTCTTC. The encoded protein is CASSLGQGSYNEQFF.

CDR3 nucleotide sequence: TGTGCCAGTAGTATCCTCTCTGGAAACACCATATATTTT. Its protein product is CASSILSGNTIYF. The chain recombines TRBV19 with TRBJ1-3; D uncertain. The CDR3 totals 13 residues. V lost 3 bases, J lost 0 bases, and 3 bases lay in between. CDR1 is LNHDA and CDR2 is SQIVND in the germline V gene (reference sequence).

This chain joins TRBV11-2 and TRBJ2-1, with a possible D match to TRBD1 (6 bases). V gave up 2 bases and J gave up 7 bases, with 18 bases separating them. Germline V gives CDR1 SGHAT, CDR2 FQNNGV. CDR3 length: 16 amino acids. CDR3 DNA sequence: TGTGCCAGCAGCTTACTCTGGGCAGGCCAGGGGAATGAGCAGTTCTTC. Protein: CASSLLWAGQGNEQFF.

CDR3 sequence: CASGQGVYEQYF. CDR3 DNA: TGTGCCAGCGGACAGGGGGTGTACGAGCAGTACTTC. The chain couples TRBV28 to TRBJ2-7; 10 bases are shared with TRBD1. Germline CDR1 and CDR2: MDHEN and SYDVKM. The J segment lost 4 bases and the V segment lost 8 bases, leaving 2 bases of the junction unmatched. This CDR3 has 12 residues. Filled out from reference TRBV28 and TRBJ2-7, the complete variable domain reads DVKVTQSSRYLVKRTGEKVFLECVQDMDHENMFWYRQDPGLGLRLIYFSYDVKMKEKGDIPEGYSVSREKKERFSLILESASTNQTSMYLCASGQGVYEQYFGPGTRLTVT.

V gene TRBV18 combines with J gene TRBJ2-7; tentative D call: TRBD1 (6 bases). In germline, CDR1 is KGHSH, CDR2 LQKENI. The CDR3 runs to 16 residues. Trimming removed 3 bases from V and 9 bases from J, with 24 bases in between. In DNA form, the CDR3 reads TGTGCCAGCTCACCGATGACAGGACCCTCGTTACGTGGGCAGTACTTC. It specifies CASSPMTGPSLRGQYF.

CDR3 residues: CASSAQTGSRETQYF. The DNA for the CDR3 is TGCGCCAGCAGCGCCCAAACAGGGAGTCGAGAGACCCAGTACTTC. The chain links TRBV5-1 to TRBJ2-5, with D maybe TRBD1 (6 bases). Per germline, CDR1 SGHRS and CDR2 YFSETQ. The CDR3 is 15 amino acids. The germline V and J ends were trimmed by 4 bases and 4 bases, with 17 bases remaining between them.

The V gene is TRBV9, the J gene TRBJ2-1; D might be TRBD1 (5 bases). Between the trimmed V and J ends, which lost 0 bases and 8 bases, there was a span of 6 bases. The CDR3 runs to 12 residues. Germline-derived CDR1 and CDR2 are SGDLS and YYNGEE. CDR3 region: CASSVAGYEQFF. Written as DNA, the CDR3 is TGTGCCAGCAGCGTAGCAGGGTATGAGCAGTTCTTC.